Listed below are T cell receptor beta chains from one sample, sequenced in a study of T cells in Graves' hyperthyroidism and ophthalmopathy. TCRdb fed the multiplex PCR reads into MiXCR, producing one record per CDR3 protein. The sample contains some 760,000 distinct CDR3 sequences, 14% of which appear only once. The material sequenced was blood. These receptors all stem from a woman under 30 with Graves' hyperthyroidism. Each CDR3 is given with its conserved first and last residue. A D gene is named only where the DNA matches it firmly. Only part of the rows carry a size: once, few, many, or a class if the clone is expanded.

>13|TRBJ2-1|-|many|TRBV20-1
TGCAGTGTTATACAGTCGGCCGACAATGAGCAGTTCTTC
CSVIQSADNEQFF
>15|TRBJ2-2|TRBD1|-|TRBV28
TGTGCCAGCAGTCCACGGGACAGGCCGGCCGGGGAGCTGTTTTTT
CASSPRDRPAGELFF
>15|TRBJ2-3|-|many|TRBV7-9
TGTGCCAGCAGCCTAAAGGAAAAAAGCACAGATACGCAGTATTTT
CASSLKEKSTDTQYF
>16|TRBJ2-1|-|many|TRBV28
TGTGCCAGCAGTTTAGGAAGCAGGGGGGCCTACAATGAGCAGTTCTTC
CASSLGSRGAYNEQFF
>15|TRBJ2-1|-|few|TRBV6-2/TRBV6-3
TGTGCCAGCAGTTACTACACGGGGAGTGGGAATGAGCAGTTCTTC
CASSYYTGSGNEQFF
>13|TRBJ2-1|TRBD1|-|TRBV24-1
TGTGCCACCGGTGATTGGGGGACAGGGGAGCAGTTCTTC
CATGDWGTGEQFF
>12|TRBJ1-1|-|once|TRBV12-3/TRBV12-4
TGTGCCAGCAGTTTAGGGGACCGACGGGCTTTCTTT
CASSLGDRRAFF
>12|TRBJ2-7|-|few|TRBV12-3/TRBV12-4
TGTGCCAGCAAAAGGGCAGGGAACGAGCAGTACTTC
CASKRAGNEQYF
>15|TRBJ2-1|-|few|TRBV30
TGTGCCTGGAAAAAAGCTGGGAGTCGGTACAATGAGCAGTTCTTC
CAWKKAGSRYNEQFF
>15|TRBJ1-6|TRBD1|-|TRBV6-1
TGTGCCAGCAGACCGGGGACAGCACTCAATTCACCCCTCCACTTT
CASRPGTALNSPLHF
>13|TRBJ2-7|-|-|TRBV5-1
TGCGCCAGCAGCTTGGACGGATCACTCAAGCAGTACTTC
CASSLDGSLKQYF
>13|TRBJ2-5|TRBD2|few|TRBV19
TGTGCCAGTAGTACCCCGGGGGGGGTGACCCAGTACTTC
CASSTPGGVTQYF
>14|TRBJ2-3|TRBD2|few|TRBV30
TGTGCCTGGAGTCTAGCGGGAGCCCCAGATACGCAGTATTTT
CAWSLAGAPDTQYF
>18|TRBJ2-3|TRBD2|many|TRBV7-6
TGTGCCAGCAGCGCCCCGGGACTAGCGGGAGGACGGGTAGATACGCAGTATTTT
CASSAPGLAGGRVDTQYF
>13|TRBJ2-4|-|few|TRBV20-1
TGCAGTGCTAGTCTACAACCCCAAAACATTCAGTACTTC
CSASLQPQNIQYF
>16|TRBJ2-5|-|many|TRBV11-3
TGTGCCAGCAGCTTAAATCTGGCCAGTCGAGGGGAGACCCAGTACTTC
CASSLNLASRGETQYF
>15|TRBJ2-3|-|-|TRBV15
TGTGCCACCAGCAGGAGGGGCTGGACTTCAGATACGCAGTATTTT
CATSRRGWTSDTQYF
>14|TRBJ2-7|-|many|TRBV12-3/TRBV12-4
TGTGCCAGCAGTTTAGGGGACATCTCCTACGAGCAGTACTTC
CASSLGDISYEQYF
>14|TRBJ2-3|-|many|TRBV7-3
TGTGCCAGCAGCTTAACCAAGGACTCAGATACGCAGTATTTT
CASSLTKDSDTQYF
>15|TRBJ2-7|TRBD1|-|TRBV7-2
TGTGCCAGCAGCTTAGAACAGGGGAATCCCTACGAGCAGTACTTC
CASSLEQGNPYEQYF
>11|TRBJ2-4|-|-|TRBV4-1
TGTGCCAGCAGCCAAGGGGAAATTCAGTACTTC
CASSQGEIQYF
>15|TRBJ2-2|TRBD2|few|TRBV28
TGTGCCAGCAGTAATAGCGGGAGCTTCGCCGGGGAGCTGTTTTTT
CASSNSGSFAGELFF
>16|TRBJ2-3|TRBD2|-|TRBV20-1
TGCAGTGCGGGGGAACTAGCGGGAAAATTCACAGATACGCAGTATTTT
CSAGELAGKFTDTQYF
>12|TRBJ1-1|-|many|TRBV11-2
TGTGCCAGCAGCTTTTCTTTGACTGAAGCTTTCTTT
CASSFSLTEAFF